Presented here are 9 T cell receptor beta chains from one specimen sequenced in a study of regulatory T cells in long-lasting Graves disease. The time point: persistent/refractory GD, antithyroid drugs over 5 years with positive TRAb. Construction of the TCR library relied on RNA isolated from PBMCs. Arm-PCR of CDR3 regions with iRepertoire HTBI primers generated TCR beta libraries. One entry per CDR3 protein, called by TCRdb with MiXCR from the multiplex PCR reads. The repertoire holds hundreds of thousands of distinct CDR3 sequences, with 25% to 35% as singletons. Sample: peripheral blood mononuclear cells (PBMCs), taken when the disease was refractory, from a patient treated with antithyroid drugs. All receptors derive from a female donor with Graves disease.

This clonotype was observed many times. The gene calls are TRBV20-1 and TRBJ1-1, with no clear D. The CDR3 is 12 amino acids. The V end lost 6 bases, the J end lost 6 bases, and 14 bases lay between the germline ends. Germline-derived CDR1 and CDR2 are DFQATT and SNEGSKA (reference sequence). Here the CDR3 reads CSAQLGSPEAFF. The DNA of the CDR3 is TGCAGTGCCCAACTAGGGTCCCCTGAAGCTTTCTTT.

The chain couples TRBV20-1 to TRBJ1-5, with D unresolved. Per germline, CDR1 DFQATT and CDR2 SNEGSKA (reference sequence). CDR3 length: 16 residues. Trimming cost V 1 base and J 0 bases, with 13 bases left between them. The CDR3 nucleotides are TGCAGTGCTAGAGGGGGAAGGGTCTATAGCAATCAGCCCCAGCATTTT. Translated: CSARGGRVYSNQPQHF.

This clonotype was seen a few times. The chain combines TRBV7-3 with TRBJ1-4; tentatively, D is TRBD1 (5 bases). This CDR3 has 16 amino acids. Germline V gives CDR1 SGHTA, CDR2 FQGTGA. V lost 5 bases and J lost 7, with 20 bases in between. Written as DNA, the CDR3 is TGTGCCAGCAGCCAACTCCCCGGGGGGAAGAGTGAAAAACTGTTTTTT. As protein: CASSQLPGGKSEKLFF.

This sequence joins TRBV7-2 and TRBJ2-5; 12 positions match TRBD1. Germline lookup yields CDR1 SGHTA and CDR2 FQGNSA. V shed 8 bases, J shed 4 bases, and the junction held 8 bases outside the gene matches. The CDR3 totals 15 residues. The CDR3 spells CASGPGQGAGETQYF. Written as DNA, the CDR3 is TGTGCCAGCGGGCCGGGACAGGGGGCCGGAGAGACCCAGTACTTC.

The chain employs TRBV10-3 and TRBJ2-2; no clear D gene. The CDR3 consists of 15 residues. V was trimmed by 10 bases and J by 6 bases, leaving 21 bases between them. CDR1 and CDR2 (germline): ENHRY, SYGVKD. The CDR3 loop is CASLRQGPTSGELFF. The DNA for the CDR3 is TGTGCCAGCCTACGACAAGGGCCCACATCCGGGGAGCTGTTTTTT.

The chain couples TRBV3-1 to TRBJ1-1, with 7 bases that match TRBD1. Germline-derived CDR1 and CDR2 are LGHDT and YNNKEL (reference sequence). Losses at the gene ends were 5 bases for V and 0 bases for J; bases not matched to a gene: 9. The length of the CDR3 is 16 residues. CDR3 coding DNA: TGTGCCAGCAGCGCCTCTCTGGGACAGTTGAACACTGAAGCTTTCTTT. As protein: CASSASLGQLNTEAFF.

The chain joins TRBV28 to TRBJ1-5; TRBD1 is a possible D gene (6 bases). Looked up from germline, CDR1 is MDHEN and CDR2 is SYDVKM. The CDR3 length is 15 residues. Trimming pared 11 bases from V and 2 bases from J, leaving 19 bases between. The CDR3 DNA follows: TGTGCCGGCAAGATGCGGGGGGCGGGCAATCAGCCCCAGCATTTT. This sequence encodes CAGKMRGAGNQPQHF.

This clonotype showed up many times. The rearrangement joins TRBV7-6 to TRBJ2-7, with 7 nucleotides matching TRBD2. This CDR3 is 14 amino acids long. The junction had 3 bases not matched to a gene; V was cut back by 1 base and J by 3 bases. The germline V gene has CDR1 SGHVS and CDR2 FNYEAQ. CDR3 nucleotides: TGTGCCAGCAGCTTAGACCAGCGGGACTACGAGCAGTACTTC. This encodes CASSLDQRDYEQYF.

V is TRBV27 and J is TRBJ1-6, with a weak D call TRBD1 (5 bases). Germline CDR1 reads MNHEY; CDR2 reads SMNVEV (reference sequence). The V and J ends lost 2 bases and 8 bases respectively, with 10 bases between them. The CDR3 has 14 residues. The DNA for the CDR3 is TGTGCCAGCAGTTTACAGGGTTGGCATTCACCCCTCCACTTT. Amino acid sequence: CASSLQGWHSPLHF.